Below, 17 T cell receptor beta chains from the same sample are listed, as sequenced in a study of shared clonotypes between healthy human individuals. Sequencing was performed with immunoSEQ multiplex PCR; in TCRdb, only in-frame clones are kept and a portion is missing. In the table there are 850,000 to 1,200,000 clones, roughly 80% of which are singletons. Source material: memory CD4+ T cells sorted from blood. As for subset: CD45RA-negative fraction. Source of these receptors: a man aged 18-30 years in good health.

J is TRBJ2-3 and V is TRBV9; a possible D gene is TRBD1 (5 bases). Germline assignment: CDR1 SGDLS and CDR2 YYNGEE. Deletions cut 3 bases from V and 6 bases from J, with 17 bases between. There are 15 residues in the CDR3. The CDR3 DNA follows: TGTGCCAGCAGCGCGGGCTTAGGGGTAACGGATACGCAGTATTTT. Its translation: CASSAGLGVTDTQYF.

The chain combines TRBV2 with TRBJ2-3; the match to TRBD1 covers 8 bases. This CDR3 spans 15 amino acids. Trimming removed 4 bases from V and 0 bases from J; junction bases left unmatched: 3. Germline assignment: CDR1 SNHLY and CDR2 FYNNEI. As DNA, the CDR3 is TGTGCCAGCAGTGGCCGGGACAGGAGCACAGATACGCAGTATTTT. Amino acid sequence: CASSGRDRSTDTQYF.

CDR3 residues: CASTPSGREGRDTQYF. CDR3 sequence (DNA): TGTGCCAGCACCCCCTCCGGGCGGGAGGGCCGAGATACGCAGTATTTT. The chain employs TRBV25-1 and TRBJ2-3, with 9 bases matching TRBD2. CDR3 size: 16 residues. The V and J ends lost 7 bases and 5 bases, in that order; junction bases with no gene match: 13. Germline V gene sequence: CDR1 MGHDK, CDR2 SYGVNS.

The V gene is TRBV7-2, the J gene TRBJ2-3; weak D call: TRBD2 (5 bases). Trimming pared 3 bases from V and 2 bases from J, leaving 9 bases between. The CDR3 is made up of 14 amino acids. The germline gives CDR1 SGHTA, CDR2 FQGNSA. CDR3 sequence: CASSFEGDTDTQYF. CDR3 bases: TGTGCCAGCAGCTTCGAGGGTGACACAGATACGCAGTATTTT.

The chain employs TRBV5-1 and TRBJ2-5; 10 nucleotides match TRBD2. The V gene end was trimmed by 4 bases and the J gene end by 5 bases; junction bases not matched to a gene: 8. CDR3 length: 15 residues. Germline CDR1 is SGHRS and CDR2 is YFSETQ. The CDR3 DNA follows: TGCGCCAGCAGCCAAAGCGGGAGGGTCGGGGAGACCCAGTACTTC. Translation: CASSQSGRVGETQYF.

The rearrangement joins TRBV10-3 to TRBJ2-6; perhaps TRBD2 as D (5 bases). Germline CDR1 is ENHRY and CDR2 is SYGVKD. This CDR3 is built from 16 residues. The V gene lost 7 bases and the J gene lost 0 bases, with 13 bases spanning the gap. The CDR3 coding sequence is TGTGCCATCACAGCGGAGGAGAGCTCTGGGGCCAACGTCCTGACTTTC. Its translation is CAITAEESSGANVLTF.

V and J are TRBV14 and TRBJ2-7; either TRBD1 or TRBD2 may supply D (6 bases each). This CDR3 has 17 amino acids. Per the germline V gene, CDR1 is SGHDN and CDR2 is FVKESK. V gave up 4 bases and J gave up 4 bases, with 23 bases separating them. The CDR3 protein is CASSLLEGGLGKYEQYF. CDR3 DNA sequence: TGTGCCAGCAGCCTCTTAGAGGGGGGCTTGGGGAAATACGAGCAGTACTTC.

The rearrangement uses TRBV9 and TRBJ2-1; possibly TRBD2 for D (5 bases). Germline values: CDR1 SGDLS, CDR2 YYNGEE. V shed 0 bases and J shed 6 bases, with 10 bases lying between them. This CDR3 region has 14 residues. DNA of the CDR3: TGTGCCAGCAGCGTAGCTTTAACTAGCAATGAGCAGTTCTTC. This codes for CASSVALTSNEQFF.

This chain connects TRBV6-1 to TRBJ2-5; D perhaps matches TRBD2 (5 bases). V was trimmed by 5 bases and J by 3 bases, leaving 7 bases between them. The CDR3 covers 12 residues. Per germline, CDR1 MNHNS and CDR2 SASEGT. CDR3 loop: CASSLEEETQYF. In DNA, the CDR3 is TGTGCCAGCAGTCTGGAGGAAGAGACCCAGTACTTC.

The chain employs TRBV5-1 and TRBJ2-4, with D maybe TRBD2 (5 bases). Germline V gives CDR1 SGHRS, CDR2 YFSETQ. This CDR3 is 12 amino acids long. Between the trimmed V and J ends, which lost 2 bases and 8 bases, there was a span of 8 bases. CDR3 nucleotide sequence: TGCGCCAGCAGCTTTTGGGGAGACATTCAGTACTTC. Its protein product is CASSFWGDIQYF.

V gene TRBV6-4 combines with J gene TRBJ2-1; D may be TRBD1 (5 bases). The germline V and J ends were trimmed by 2 bases and 8 bases, with 10 bases remaining between them. The CDR3 sequence is 13 residues long. Germline V CDR1 and CDR2: MRHNA, SNTAGT. Here the CDR3 reads CASSDQGFDEQFF. The CDR3 DNA reads as TGTGCCAGCAGTGACCAGGGTTTCGATGAGCAGTTCTTC.

This chain links TRBV5-3 with TRBJ1-5; 7 bases fit TRBD1. TRBV5-3 is labeled an ORF, and its function is uncertain. This CDR3 region has 14 residues. V was pared by 3 bases and J by 4 bases, with 4 bases of the junction left unmatched. The CDR3 here is CARSSGQYNQPQHF. DNA for the CDR3: TGTGCCAGAAGCTCGGGACAGTATAATCAGCCCCAGCATTTT.

The rearrangement links TRBV5-5 to TRBJ2-3; maybe TRBD2 (6 bases). Germline CDR1 is SGHKS and CDR2 is YYEKEE (reference sequence). V was trimmed by 4 bases and J by 3 bases, leaving 18 bases between them. This CDR3 is 16 amino acids long. The CDR3 nucleotides read TGTGCCAGCAGCGGGCGGGGAGCGGGTGGGACAGATACGCAGTATTTT. Translation gives CASSGRGAGGTDTQYF. The whole variable domain, filled in from reference TRBV5-5 and TRBJ2-3, reads DAGVTQSPTHLIKTRGQQVTLRCSPISGHKSVSWYQQVLGQGPQFIFQYYEKEERGRGNFPDRFSARQFPNYSSELNVNALLLGDSALYLCASSGRGAGGTDTQYFGPGTRLTVL.

This clone appeared a few times. Other nucleotide sequences in the sample specify the same CDR3. The rearrangement joins TRBV7-9 to TRBJ1-6; 7 nucleotides agree with TRBD1. The CDR3 totals 14 residues. The V gene's germline CDR1 is SEHNR and CDR2 FQNEAQ (reference sequence). V was pared by 5 bases and J by 3 bases, with 1 base of the junction left unmatched. Written as DNA, the CDR3 is TGTGCCAGCAGCCGGGACAGCTATAATTCACCCCTCCACTTT. The encoded protein is CASSRDSYNSPLHF.

The V and J genes are TRBV5-6 and TRBJ1-3; D is unclear. Germline V lookup: CDR1 SGHDT, CDR2 YYEEEE. V was shortened by 0 bases and J by 1 base, with 8 bases between the two germline ends. CDR3 size: 15 residues. The CDR3 is CASSLGSYSGNTIYF. CDR3 sequence (DNA): TGTGCCAGCAGCTTGGGTAGTTATTCTGGAAACACCATATATTTT.

This chain joins TRBV4-1 and TRBJ2-3; 10 nucleotides line up with TRBD1. This CDR3 is built from 15 residues. After removal of 5 bases from V and 6 bases from J, the junction contained 8 bases not matched to a gene. Per germline, CDR1 MGHRA and CDR2 YSYEKL. The CDR3 is CASSSGQGRDDTQYF. The CDR3, as DNA: TGCGCCAGCAGCTCGGGACAGGGGAGGGACGATACGCAGTATTTT.

V gene TRBV25-1 combines with J gene TRBJ2-5, with a weak D call TRBD2 (5 bases). The CDR3 is made up of 14 amino acids. The V end was cut by 1 base, the J end by 1 base, with 7 bases between. The germline V gene has CDR1 MGHDK and CDR2 SYGVNS. The CDR3 spells CASSESGSQETQYF. In nucleotides, the CDR3 is TGTGCCAGCAGTGAATCGGGGTCCCAAGAGACCCAGTACTTC.